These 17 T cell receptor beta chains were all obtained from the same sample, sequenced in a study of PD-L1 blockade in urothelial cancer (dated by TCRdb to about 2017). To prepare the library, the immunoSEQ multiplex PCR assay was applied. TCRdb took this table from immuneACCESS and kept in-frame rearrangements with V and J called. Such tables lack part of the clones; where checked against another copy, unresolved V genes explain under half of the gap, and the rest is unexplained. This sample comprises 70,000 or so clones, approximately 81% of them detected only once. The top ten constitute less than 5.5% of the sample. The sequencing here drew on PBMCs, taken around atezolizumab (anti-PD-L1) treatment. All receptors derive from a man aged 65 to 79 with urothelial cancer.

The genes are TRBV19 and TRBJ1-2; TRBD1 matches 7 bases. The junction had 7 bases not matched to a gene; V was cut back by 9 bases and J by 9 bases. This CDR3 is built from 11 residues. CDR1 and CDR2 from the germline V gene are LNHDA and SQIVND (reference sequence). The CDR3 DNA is TGTGCCAGCTCTACAGGGGTCCGCTACACCTTC. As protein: CASSTGVRYTF. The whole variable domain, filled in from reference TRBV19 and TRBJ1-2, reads DGGITQSPKYLFRKEGQNVTLSCEQNLNHDAMYWYRQDPGQGLRLIYYSQIVNDFQKGDIAEGYSVSREKKESFPLTVTSAQKNPTAFYLCASSTGVRYTFGSGTRLTVV.

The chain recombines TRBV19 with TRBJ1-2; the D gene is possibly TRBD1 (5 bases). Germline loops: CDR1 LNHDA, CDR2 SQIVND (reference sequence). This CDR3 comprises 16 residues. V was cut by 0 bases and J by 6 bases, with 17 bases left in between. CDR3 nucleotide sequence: TGTGCCAGTAGTATAGATCCCAGGGATTTGTGGAATGGCTACACCTTC. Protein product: CASSIDPRDLWNGYTF.

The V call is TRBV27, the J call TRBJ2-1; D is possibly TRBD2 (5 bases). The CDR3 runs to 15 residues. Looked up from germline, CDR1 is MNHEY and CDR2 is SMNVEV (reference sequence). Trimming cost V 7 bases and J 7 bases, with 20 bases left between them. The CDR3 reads CASTRTPIGWNEQFF. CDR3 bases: TGTGCCAGCACCAGGACTCCCATCGGTTGGAATGAGCAGTTCTTC.

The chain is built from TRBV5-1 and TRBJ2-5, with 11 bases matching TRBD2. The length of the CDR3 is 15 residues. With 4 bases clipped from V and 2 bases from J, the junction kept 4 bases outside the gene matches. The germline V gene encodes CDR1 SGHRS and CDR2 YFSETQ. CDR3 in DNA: TGCGCCAGCAGCCCACGACTAGCGGGACAAGAGACCCAGTACTTC. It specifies CASSPRLAGQETQYF.

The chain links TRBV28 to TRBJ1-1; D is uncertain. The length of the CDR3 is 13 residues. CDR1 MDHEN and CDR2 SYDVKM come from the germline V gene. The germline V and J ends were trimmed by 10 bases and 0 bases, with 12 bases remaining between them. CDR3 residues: CATSRGLNTEAFF. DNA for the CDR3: TGTGCCACTTCCAGAGGGCTGAACACTGAAGCTTTCTTT.

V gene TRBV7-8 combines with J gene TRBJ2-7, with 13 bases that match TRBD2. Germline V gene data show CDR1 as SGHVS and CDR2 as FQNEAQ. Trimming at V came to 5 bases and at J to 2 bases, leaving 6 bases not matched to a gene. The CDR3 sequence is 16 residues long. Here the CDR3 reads CASSVILAGGTYEQYF. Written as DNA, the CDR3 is TGTGCCAGCAGCGTAATACTAGCGGGGGGGACCTACGAGCAGTACTTC.

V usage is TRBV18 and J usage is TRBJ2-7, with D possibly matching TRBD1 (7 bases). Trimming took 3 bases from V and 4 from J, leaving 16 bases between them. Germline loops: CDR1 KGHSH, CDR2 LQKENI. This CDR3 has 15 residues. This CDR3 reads CASSPGRQGGYEQYF. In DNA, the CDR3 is TGTGCCAGCTCACCCGGGAGACAGGGCGGGTACGAGCAGTACTTC.

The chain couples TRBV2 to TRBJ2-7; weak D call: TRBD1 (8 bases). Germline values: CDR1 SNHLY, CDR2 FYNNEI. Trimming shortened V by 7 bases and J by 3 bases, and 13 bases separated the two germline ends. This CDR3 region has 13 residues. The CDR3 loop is CASNRGGDYEQYF. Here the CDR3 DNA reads TGTGCCAGCAACAGGGGGGGGGACTACGAGCAGTACTTC.

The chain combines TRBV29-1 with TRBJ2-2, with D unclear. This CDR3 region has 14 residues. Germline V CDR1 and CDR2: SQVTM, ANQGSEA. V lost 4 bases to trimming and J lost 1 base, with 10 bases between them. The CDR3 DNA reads TGCAGCGTTGGCGGTCCCCGGAACACCGGGGAGCTGTTTTTT. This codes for CSVGGPRNTGELFF.

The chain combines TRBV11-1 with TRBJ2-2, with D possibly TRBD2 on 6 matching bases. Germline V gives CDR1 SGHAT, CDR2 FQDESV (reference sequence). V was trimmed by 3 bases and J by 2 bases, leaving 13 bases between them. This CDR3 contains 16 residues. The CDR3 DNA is TGTGCCAGCAGCTTGGGGGGAGGACTCAACACCGGGGAGCTGTTTTTT. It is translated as CASSLGGGLNTGELFF.

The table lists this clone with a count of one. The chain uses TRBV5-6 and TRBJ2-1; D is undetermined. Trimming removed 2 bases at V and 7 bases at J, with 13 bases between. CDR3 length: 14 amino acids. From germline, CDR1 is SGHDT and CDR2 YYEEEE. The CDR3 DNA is TGTGCCAGCAGCTTTATGACGGAGTTGAATGAGCAGTTCTTC. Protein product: CASSFMTELNEQFF.

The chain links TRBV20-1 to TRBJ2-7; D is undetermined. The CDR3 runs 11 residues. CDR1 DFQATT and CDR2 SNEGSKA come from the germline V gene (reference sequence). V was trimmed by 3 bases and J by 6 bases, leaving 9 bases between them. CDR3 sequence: CSASRDPEQYF. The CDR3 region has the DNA TGCAGTGCTAGTCGAGATCCCGAGCAGTACTTC.

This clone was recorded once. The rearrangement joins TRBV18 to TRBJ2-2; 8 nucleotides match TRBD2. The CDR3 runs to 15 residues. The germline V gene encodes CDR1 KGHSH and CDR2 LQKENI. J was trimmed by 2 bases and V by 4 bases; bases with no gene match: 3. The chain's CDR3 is CASSLGLANTGELFF. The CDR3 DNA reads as TGTGCCAGCTCACTCGGACTAGCCAACACCGGGGAGCTGTTTTTT.

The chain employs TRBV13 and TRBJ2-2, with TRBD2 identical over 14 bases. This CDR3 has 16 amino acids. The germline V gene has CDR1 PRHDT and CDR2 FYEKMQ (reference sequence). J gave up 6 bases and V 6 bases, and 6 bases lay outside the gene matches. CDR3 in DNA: TGTGCCAGCAGAGAGGGACTAGCGGGAGAACCCGGGGAGCTGTTTTTT. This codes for CASREGLAGEPGELFF.

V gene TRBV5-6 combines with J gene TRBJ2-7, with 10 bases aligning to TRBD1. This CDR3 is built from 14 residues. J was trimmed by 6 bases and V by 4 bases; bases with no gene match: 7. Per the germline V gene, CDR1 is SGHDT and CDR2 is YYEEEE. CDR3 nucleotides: TGTGCCAGCAGCCTGACCGGGACAGGGGTCGAGCAGTACTTC. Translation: CASSLTGTGVEQYF.

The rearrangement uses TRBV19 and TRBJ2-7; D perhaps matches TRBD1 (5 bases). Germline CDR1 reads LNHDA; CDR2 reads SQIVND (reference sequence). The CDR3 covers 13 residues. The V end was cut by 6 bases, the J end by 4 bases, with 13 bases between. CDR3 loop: CASRETQGYEQYF. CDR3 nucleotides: TGTGCCAGTAGGGAGACTCAGGGTTACGAGCAGTACTTC.

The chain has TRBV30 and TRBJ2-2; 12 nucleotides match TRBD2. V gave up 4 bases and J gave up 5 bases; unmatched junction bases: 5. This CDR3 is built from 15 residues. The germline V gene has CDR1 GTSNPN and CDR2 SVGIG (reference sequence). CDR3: CAWNPSGRETGELFF. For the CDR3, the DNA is TGTGCCTGGAACCCTAGCGGGAGGGAAACCGGGGAGCTGTTTTTT. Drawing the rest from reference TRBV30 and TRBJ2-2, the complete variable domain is SQTIHQWPATLVQPVGSPLSLECTVEGTSNPNLYWYRQAAGRGLQLLFYSVGIGQISSEVPQNLSASRPQDRQFILSSKKLLLSDSGFYLCAWNPSGRETGELFFGEGSRLTVL.